This T cell receptor beta chain emerged from a study of metastatic and nonmetastatic thyroid tumors. This clone was picked up many times. V was trimmed by 0 bases and J by 5 bases, leaving 9 bases between them. Looked up from germline, CDR1 is SGDLS and CDR2 is YYNGEE. The CDR3 is made up of 14 amino acids. TCRdb re-clonotyped the PCR reads via MiXCR. The sample has about 24,000 clones; 18% are singletons. Every patient was untreated before thyroid surgery. The V call is TRBV9, the J call TRBJ2-4, with a tentative D call TRBD2 (7 bases). The sequence came from a male donor with papillary thyroid cancer or a benign thyroid nodule (not recorded which). Some clones in this sample may be carry-over from other donors' samples. Sample: adjacent normal tissue. This CDR3 is CASSVGGGENIQYF. CDR3 DNA: TGTGCCAGCAGCGTAGGGGGGGGCGAAAACATTCAGTACTTC.